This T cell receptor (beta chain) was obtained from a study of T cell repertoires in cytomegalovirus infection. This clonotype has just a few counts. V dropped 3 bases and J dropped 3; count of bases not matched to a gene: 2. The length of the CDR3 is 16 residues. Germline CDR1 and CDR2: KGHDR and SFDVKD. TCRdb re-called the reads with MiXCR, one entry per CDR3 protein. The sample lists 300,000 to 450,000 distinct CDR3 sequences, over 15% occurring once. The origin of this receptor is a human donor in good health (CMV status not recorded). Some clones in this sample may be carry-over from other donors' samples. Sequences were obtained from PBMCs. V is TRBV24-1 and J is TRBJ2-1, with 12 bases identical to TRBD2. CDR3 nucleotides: TGTGCCACCAGTGATACTAGCGGGGGGCACTACAATGAGCAGTTCTTC. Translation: CATSDTSGGHYNEQFF.